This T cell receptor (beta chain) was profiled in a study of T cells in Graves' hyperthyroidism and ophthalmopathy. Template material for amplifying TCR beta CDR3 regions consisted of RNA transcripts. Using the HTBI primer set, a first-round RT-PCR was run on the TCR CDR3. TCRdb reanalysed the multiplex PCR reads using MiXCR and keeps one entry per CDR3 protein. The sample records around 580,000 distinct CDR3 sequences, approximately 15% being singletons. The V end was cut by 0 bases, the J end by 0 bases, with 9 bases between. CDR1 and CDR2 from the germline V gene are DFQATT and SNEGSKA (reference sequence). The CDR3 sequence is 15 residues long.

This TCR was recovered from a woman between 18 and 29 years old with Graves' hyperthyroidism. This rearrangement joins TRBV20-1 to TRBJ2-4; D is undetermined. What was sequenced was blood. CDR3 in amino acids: CSARDPKVAKNIQYF. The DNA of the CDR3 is TGCAGTGCTAGAGATCCCAAAGTAGCCAAAAACATTCAGTACTTC.